This TCR beta chain is from a study of T cells after yellow fever vaccination. In the study overall: Fractions of low cell number were prepared using SMART-Seq v4 Ultra Low Input.

Regarding the study as a whole: The CD4 compartment and the CD8 compartment contained a small share of clonotypes in common.

This clonotype was found a few times. Its antigen remains unidentified. Germline V lookup: CDR1 MNHEY, CDR2 SVGAGI. This CDR3 is 15 amino acids long. The V gene end was trimmed by 0 bases and the J gene end by 3 bases; junction bases not matched to a gene: 3. A universal primer site and UMIs were added as TCR cDNA was made by 5'RACE template switching. TCRdb reprocessed the 5' RACE reads with MiXCR, giving one entry per CDR3 protein. The sample includes approximately 550,000 distinct CDR3 sequences, 15% to 20% of them seen just once. The sequencing used PBMCs, collected 15 days after the yellow fever booster vaccination. The origin of this receptor is a man aged 25 to 40 who received the YFV17D yellow fever vaccine. The V and J genes are TRBV6-5 and TRBJ2-7; 9 bases line up with TRBD1. The CDR3 region is CASSYSETGGYEQYF. The CDR3 DNA is TGTGCCAGCAGTTACTCTGAGACAGGGGGCTACGAGCAGTACTTC.